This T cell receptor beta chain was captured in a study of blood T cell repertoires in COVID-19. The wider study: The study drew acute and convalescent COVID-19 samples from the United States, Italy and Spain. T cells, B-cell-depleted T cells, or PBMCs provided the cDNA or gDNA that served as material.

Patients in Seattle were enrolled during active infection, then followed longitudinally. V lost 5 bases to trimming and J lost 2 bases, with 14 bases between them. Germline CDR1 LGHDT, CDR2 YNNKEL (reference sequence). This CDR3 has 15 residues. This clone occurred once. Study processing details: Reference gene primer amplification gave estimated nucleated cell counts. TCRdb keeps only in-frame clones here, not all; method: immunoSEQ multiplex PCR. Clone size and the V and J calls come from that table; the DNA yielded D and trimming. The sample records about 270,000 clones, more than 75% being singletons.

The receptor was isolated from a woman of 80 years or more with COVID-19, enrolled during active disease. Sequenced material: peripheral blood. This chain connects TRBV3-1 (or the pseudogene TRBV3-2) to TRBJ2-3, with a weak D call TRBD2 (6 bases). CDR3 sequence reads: CASSGVGGSTDTQYF. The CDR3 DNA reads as TGTGCCAGCAGCGGCGTTGGGGGGTCCACAGATACGCAGTATTTT.